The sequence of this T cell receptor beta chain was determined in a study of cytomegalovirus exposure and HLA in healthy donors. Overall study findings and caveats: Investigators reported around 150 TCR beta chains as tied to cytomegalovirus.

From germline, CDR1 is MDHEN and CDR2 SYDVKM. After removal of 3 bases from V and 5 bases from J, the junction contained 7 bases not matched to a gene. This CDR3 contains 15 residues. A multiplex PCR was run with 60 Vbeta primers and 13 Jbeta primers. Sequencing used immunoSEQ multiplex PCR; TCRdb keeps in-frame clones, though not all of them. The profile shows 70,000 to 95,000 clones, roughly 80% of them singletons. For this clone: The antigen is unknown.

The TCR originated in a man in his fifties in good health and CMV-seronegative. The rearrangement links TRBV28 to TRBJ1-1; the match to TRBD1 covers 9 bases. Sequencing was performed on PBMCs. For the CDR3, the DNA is TGTGCCAGCAGTTTGGGGGACAGGGCGGGGACTGAAGCTTTCTTT. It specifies CASSLGDRAGTEAFF. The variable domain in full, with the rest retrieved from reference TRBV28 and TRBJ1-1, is DVKVTQSSRYLVKRTGEKVFLECVQDMDHENMFWYRQDPGLGLRLIYFSYDVKMKEKGDIPEGYSVSREKKERFSLILESASTNQTSMYLCASSLGDRAGTEAFFGQGTRLTVV.